A single TCR beta chain is shown here with its context. Its antigen is currently unknown. Patients were ineligible given autoimmune disease history or systemic immunosuppression. This sample is drawn from a study of OX40 agonist ivuxolimab in advanced cancers. On the study more broadly: Patients received ivuxolimab, an agonistic anti-OX40 (CD134) antibody. Participants could have had prior anti-PD-1, anti-PD-L1 or anti-CTLA-4 therapy, and approximately 37% had some. Study-level results: At doses 0.1 to 3.0 mg/kg, CD4+ and CD8+ clones expanded.

This CDR3 spans 12 amino acids. Germline V CDR1 and CDR2: SGHNT, YENEEA. Trimming removed 4 bases from V and 12 bases from J, with 16 bases in between. Assay: immunoSEQ multiplex PCR; the TCRdb copy retains only in-frame clones and omits some. This table holds fewer than 90,000 clones, 86% found once. The starting material was CD4+ or CD8+ T cells sorted from blood, obtained in a trial of the OX40 agonist ivuxolimab. The chain has TRBV11-3 and TRBJ2-7, with D hard to call. The source is an adult with an advanced solid tumor such as melanoma, head and neck, liver or kidney cancer. The CDR3: CASSSSGLRPYF. CDR3 nucleotide sequence: TGTGCCAGCAGCTCCTCGGGCCTTCGACCGTACTTC.